The 32 T cell receptor beta chains below all came from one sample that was sequenced in a study of Ad26.COV2.S vaccination and SARS-CoV-2 variants. Profiling relied on immunoSEQ multiplex PCR, and the TCRdb table lists in-frame clones only, not all of them. The table has roughly 500,000 clones, about 88% seen once; the top ten hold over 2%. Treatment here: around 19 received Ad26.COV2.S at low or high dose, single or two shots; about five received placebo; per-sample allocation not given. Sampling took place 63 days after the first vaccine or placebo injection. This sample comprised peripheral blood, obtained in a trial of Ad26.COV2.S vaccine versus placebo. The source of these receptors is a person between 18 and 59 years old who received the Ad26.COV2.S COVID-19 vaccine or a placebo.

The chain links TRBV3-1 (or the pseudogene TRBV3-2) to TRBJ1-1, with TRBD1 identical over 10 bases. CDR1 is LGHDT and CDR2 is YNNKEL in the germline V gene (reference sequence). With 2 bases clipped from V and 1 base from J, the junction kept 7 bases outside the gene matches. The length of the CDR3 is 17 residues. Here the CDR3 reads CASSQRGTGARNTEAFF. CDR3 bases: TGTGCCAGCAGCCAACGTGGGACAGGGGCGAGGAACACTGAAGCTTTCTTT.

CDR3 nucleotide sequence: TGTGCCAGCAGCTTCGGGACAGGTCACGATACGCAGTATTTT. It yields the protein CASSFGTGHDTQYF. The chain uses TRBV5-6 and TRBJ2-3, with TRBD1 matching over 8 bases. The CDR3 loop spans 14 amino acids. Germline loops: CDR1 SGHDT, CDR2 YYEEEE. Trimming took 2 bases from V and 6 from J; bases not matched to a gene: 5. Supplemented by reference TRBV5-6 and TRBJ2-3, the full variable domain reads DAGVTQSPTHLIKTRGQQVTLRCSPKSGHDTVSWYQQALGQGPQFIFQYYEEEERQRGNFPDRFSGHQFPNYSSELNVNALLLGDSALYLCASSFGTGHDTQYFGPGTRLTVL.

The CDR3 protein is CSVERLTRYTQYF. The CDR3 bases are TGCAGCGTTGAGCGACTAACGAGGTATACGCAGTATTTT. The chain carries TRBV29-1 and TRBJ2-3, with D possibly matching TRBD2 (5 bases). Germline V gene lookup returns CDR1 SQVTM and CDR2 ANQGSEA. V shed 3 bases and J shed 7 bases, with 14 bases lying between them. This CDR3 comprises 13 residues.

This clone was seen only once. The chain links TRBV18 to TRBJ2-7, with D possibly being TRBD1 (6 bases). The CDR3 contains 13 residues. Germline values: CDR1 KGHSH, CDR2 LQKENI. Trimming took 3 bases from V and 1 from J, leaving 7 bases between them. The CDR3 bases are TGTGCCAGCTCACCGGACAGTTCCTACGAGCAGTACGTC. Its protein is CASSPDSSYEQYV.

This chain links TRBV21-1 with TRBJ2-3; the table's D gene call, TRBD1, was not cross checked with the DNA. TRBV21-1 is a pseudogene segment. The CDR3 covers 19 residues. CDR3 region: CASSHKGAQGAGGTDTQYF. In DNA, the CDR3 is TGTGCCAGCAGCCACAAAGGGGCCCAGGGGGCAGGGGGCACAGATACGCAGTATTTT.

This clone was seen more than once but under ten times. This chain uses TRBV5-4 with TRBJ1-3; maybe TRBD1 (5 bases). Germline V gene lookup returns CDR1 SGHNT and CDR2 YYREEE (reference sequence). CDR3 length equals 13 residues. The ends were cut back, 4 bases at V and 8 bases at J, with 13 bases in the middle. In nucleotides, the CDR3 is TGTGCCAGCAGCAGGTCAGGGAAAGACACCATATATTTT. This codes for CASSRSGKDTIYF.

This clone came up a few times. This chain joins TRBV2 and TRBJ1-5; D unclear. Trimming left V 3 bases short and J 5 bases short, with 11 bases between. Germline CDR1 reads SNHLY; CDR2 reads FYNNEI. CDR3 length: 14 residues. In nucleotides, the CDR3 is TGTGCCAGCAGTGAGGTCGGTGGTTATCAGCCCCAGCATTTT. Protein: CASSEVGGYQPQHF.

This clone appeared a few times. The chain recombines TRBV19 with TRBJ2-1; the match to TRBD2 covers 9 bases. CDR1 is LNHDA, CDR2 SQIVND, per germline (reference sequence). Trimming removed 6 bases from V and 2 bases from J; junction bases left unmatched: 2. The CDR3 consists of 14 residues. This chain's CDR3 is CASSRLAAYNEQFF. CDR3 sequence (DNA): TGTGCCAGTAGCCGACTAGCGGCCTACAATGAGCAGTTCTTC.

The V call is TRBV4-3, the J call TRBJ2-7; TRBD1 aligns across 8 bases. From germline, CDR1 is LGHNA and CDR2 YSLEER. The junction had 10 bases not matched to a gene; V was cut back by 1 base and J by 5 bases. CDR3 length: 16 amino acids. The CDR3: CASSQVPSATGDEQYF. The CDR3 nucleotides read TGCGCCAGCAGCCAAGTACCGTCAGCGACAGGGGACGAGCAGTACTTC.

J is TRBJ2-7 and V is TRBV11-2, with D perhaps matching TRBD1 (6 bases). CDR1 and CDR2 from the germline V gene are SGHAT and FQNNGV. V dropped 2 bases and J dropped 6 bases, with 11 bases sitting between them. The CDR3 loop spans 13 amino acids. This CDR3 is CASSLNRAGEQYF. In DNA, the CDR3 is TGTGCCAGCAGCTTAAACAGGGCAGGCGAGCAGTACTTC. The whole variable domain, filled in from reference TRBV11-2 and TRBJ2-7, reads EAGVAQSPRYKIIEKRQSVAFWCNPISGHATLYWYQQILGQGPKLLIQFQNNGVVDDSQLPKDRFSAERLKGVDSTLKIQPAKLEDSAVYLCASSLNRAGEQYFGPGTRLTVT.

The V and J genes are TRBV11-3 and TRBJ1-1, with D tentatively TRBD1 (5 bases). This CDR3 contains 13 residues. CDR1 is SGHNT and CDR2 is YENEEA in the germline V gene. V lost 5 bases and J lost 11, with 18 bases in between. CDR3: CASSRGADRRAFF. The CDR3 DNA reads as TGTGCCAGCAGCCGAGGGGCGGACCGACGGGCTTTCTTT.

V gene TRBV5-6 combines with J gene TRBJ2-4; D gene ambiguous. This CDR3 spans 14 amino acids. Trimming shortened V by 0 bases and J by 0 bases, and 4 bases separated the two germline ends. Germline V gene data show CDR1 as SGHDT and CDR2 as YYEEEE. CDR3 in DNA: TGTGCCAGCAGCTTGGGACTAGCCAAAAACATTCAGTACTTC. Its translation is CASSLGLAKNIQYF.

V is TRBV5-1 and J is TRBJ2-5; possibly TRBD2 for D (6 bases). The ends were cut back, 1 base at V and 4 bases at J, with 14 bases in the middle. The germline V gene encodes CDR1 SGHRS and CDR2 YFSETQ. The CDR3 consists of 15 residues. CDR3 bases: TGCGCCAGCAGCTTGAACGGATTGGGGGGAGAGACCCAGTACTTC. Protein product: CASSLNGLGGETQYF.

This sequence joins TRBV7-9 and TRBJ2-7; D perhaps matches TRBD2 (6 bases). Between the trimmed V and J ends, which lost 3 bases and 4 bases, there was a span of 13 bases. The CDR3 has 14 amino acids. Germline CDR1 SEHNR, CDR2 FQNEAQ (reference sequence). The DNA of the CDR3 is TGTGCCAGCAGCTTCTTCGGAGGGATGTACGAGCAGTACTTC. It encodes CASSFFGGMYEQYF.

J is TRBJ2-7 and V is TRBV7-2, with D uncertain. CDR3 length: 13 residues. CDR1 and CDR2 from the germline V gene are SGHTA and FQGNSA. The ends were cut back, 5 bases at V and 7 bases at J, with 15 bases in the middle. For the CDR3, the DNA is TGTGCCAGCAGCCCCCGAATTATAGGGGAGCAGTACGTC. Its translation is CASSPRIIGEQYV.

The rearrangement uses TRBV15 and TRBJ2-3; TRBD1 aligns across 8 bases. Germline trimming cut 0 bases from V and 5 bases from J; bases unmatched to any gene: 4. In germline, CDR1 is LNHNV, CDR2 YYDKDF (reference sequence). The CDR3 length is 15 residues. The CDR3 region is CATSREAGGQDTQYF. The CDR3 coding sequence is TGTGCCACCAGCAGAGAGGCAGGGGGCCAAGATACGCAGTATTTT. Looking up the rest from reference TRBV15 and TRBJ2-3 gives the full variable domain: DAMVIQNPRYQVTQFGKPVTLSCSQTLNHNVMYWYQQKSSQAPKLLFHYYDKDFNNEADTPDNFQSRRPNTSFCFLDIRSPGLGDTAMYLCATSREAGGQDTQYFGPGTRLTVL.

This clone was seen once. V and J are TRBV7-3 and TRBJ2-4; 7 bases fit TRBD2. This CDR3 region has 13 residues. V trimming: 2 bases; J trimming: 5 bases; junction bases outside the gene matches: 0. Germline V gene sequence: CDR1 SGHTA, CDR2 FQGTGA. The CDR3 sequence is CASSLAGENIQYF. In DNA form, the CDR3 reads TGTGCCAGCAGCTTAGCGGGAGAAAACATTCAGTACTTC.

V usage is TRBV4-2 and J usage is TRBJ1-2, with D unclear. V was trimmed by 4 bases and J by 4 bases, leaving 16 bases between them. Germline V gene lookup returns CDR1 LGHNA and CDR2 YNFKEQ. This CDR3 is 15 amino acids long. CDR3 DNA: TGTGCCAGCAGCCCAGAGAGAACAGCGGGCTATGGCTACACCTTC. Translation: CASSPERTAGYGYTF.

Here the CDR3 reads CASSFQGSNTGELFF. CDR3 nucleotides: TGTGCCAGCAGTTTTCAGGGCTCGAACACCGGGGAGCTGTTTTTT. This chain uses TRBV27 with TRBJ2-2, with a possible D match to TRBD1 (5 bases). The CDR3 consists of 15 residues. The V gene lost 3 bases and the J gene lost 0 bases, with 8 bases spanning the gap. CDR1 and CDR2 from the germline V gene are MNHEY and SMNVEV (reference sequence).

The rearrangement links TRBV6-2 or TRBV6-3 to TRBJ2-3; TRBD1 is a possible D gene (6 bases). From germline, CDR1 is MNHEY and CDR2 SVGEGT. The V and J ends lost 0 bases and 0 bases respectively, with 10 bases between them. The CDR3 extends over 16 amino acids. As DNA, the CDR3 is TGTGCCAGCAGTTACTCGGACCAGGGGAGCACAGATACGCAGTATTTT. Its translation: CASSYSDQGSTDTQYF.

This chain uses TRBV7-3 with TRBJ1-1; 10 bases line up with TRBD1. With V trimmed by 2 bases and J by 8 bases, 11 bases remained unmatched. The CDR3 loop spans 16 amino acids. The V gene's germline CDR1 is SGHTA and CDR2 FQGTGA. The CDR3 loop reads CASSLGPGTGETEAFF. The CDR3 DNA sequence: TGTGCCAGCAGCTTAGGACCCGGGACAGGGGAAACAGAAGCTTTCTTT.

The chain has TRBV5-4 and TRBJ2-1; 7 bases are shared with TRBD2. The germline CDR1 and CDR2 sequences are SGHNT and YYREEE (reference sequence). The CDR3 has 14 amino acids. Trimming removed 4 bases from V and 5 bases from J; junction bases left unmatched: 6. CDR3 protein: CASSLRLADNEQFF. CDR3 bases: TGTGCCAGCAGCCTAAGACTAGCCGACAATGAGCAGTTCTTC.

V and J are TRBV5-1 and TRBJ1-4; 7 bases map to TRBD1. Looked up from germline, CDR1 is SGHRS and CDR2 is YFSETQ. V shed 2 bases, J shed 5 bases, and the junction held 6 bases outside the gene matches. The CDR3 is made up of 15 amino acids. The CDR3 here is CASSLQGTENEKLFF. CDR3 nucleotide sequence: TGCGCCAGCAGCTTACAGGGGACGGAAAATGAAAAACTGTTTTTT.

This sequence joins TRBV28 and TRBJ2-7; possible D gene TRBD1, 6 bases. The germline CDR1 and CDR2 sequences are MDHEN and SYDVKM. The CDR3 length is 13 residues. The V end was cut by 8 bases, the J end by 1 base, with 12 bases between. The CDR3 DNA sequence: TGTGCCAGCCTTAACAGGGCGTCCTACGAGCAGTACTTC. Amino acids: CASLNRASYEQYF.

V is TRBV9 and J is TRBJ2-5; perhaps D is TRBD1 or TRBD2 (6 bases each). This CDR3 region has 17 residues. Per the germline V gene, CDR1 is SGDLS and CDR2 is YYNGEE. V gave up 3 bases and J gave up 5 bases, with 23 bases separating them. The CDR3 DNA reads TGTGCCAGCAGCGCGGACTTCTACACGGGGGCGGGTGAGACCCAGTACTTC. Translation gives CASSADFYTGAGETQYF.

The J gene is TRBJ1-5, the V gene TRBV28; 7 nucleotides match TRBD1. This CDR3 contains 16 residues. Unmatched junction bases numbered 9, after V lost 2 bases and J lost 5 bases. Germline CDR1 MDHEN, CDR2 SYDVKM. As DNA, the CDR3 is TGTGCCAGCAGTTTACCGGACAGGTCCGGTCATCAGCCCCAGCATTTT. It is translated as CASSLPDRSGHQPQHF.

The chain couples TRBV7-9 to TRBJ2-3; D is ambiguous. Trimming left V 5 bases short and J 2 bases short, with 5 bases between. The CDR3 length is 12 residues. Germline CDR1 and CDR2: SEHNR and FQNEAQ (reference sequence). CDR3 amino acids: CASSRLTDTQYF. CDR3 nucleotides: TGTGCCAGCAGCCGCCTCACAGATACGCAGTATTTT.

The CDR3 DNA reads as TGTGCCAGCAGCTTGGGAGCCAACGAGCAGTACTTC. As protein: CASSLGANEQYF. V usage is TRBV5-8 and J usage is TRBJ2-7, with D hard to call. The CDR3 totals 12 residues. Trimming took 0 bases from V and 5 from J, leaving 6 bases between them. The germline CDR1 and CDR2 sequences are SGHTS and YDEGEE.

This sequence joins TRBV19 and TRBJ1-4; weak D call: TRBD1 (6 bases). Trimming shortened V by 2 bases and J by 6 bases, and 10 bases separated the two germline ends. The CDR3 length is 14 residues. Germline V lookup: CDR1 LNHDA, CDR2 SQIVND (reference sequence). The CDR3 here is CASSIMDSYEKLFF. The CDR3 coding sequence is TGTGCCAGTAGTATAATGGACAGCTATGAAAAACTGTTTTTT.

The V and J genes are TRBV6-5 and TRBJ2-7, with a possible D match to TRBD2 (5 bases). This CDR3 has 15 residues. Germline lookup yields CDR1 MNHEY and CDR2 SVGAGI. The V gene lost 2 bases and the J gene lost 4 bases, with 15 bases spanning the gap. Written as DNA, the CDR3 is TGTGCCAGCAGTTACGGGCCACCGAGGGCTTACGAGCAGTACGTC. This codes for CASSYGPPRAYEQYV.

This chain connects TRBV6-1 to TRBJ1-2, with a tentative D call TRBD1 (5 bases). The CDR3 runs to 14 residues. V lost 1 base, J lost 8 bases, and 14 bases lay in between. The V gene's germline CDR1 is MNHNS and CDR2 SASEGT. The CDR3 DNA sequence: TGTGCCAGCAGTGAAGACGTGTATGGGGACGGCTACACCTTC. This translates into CASSEDVYGDGYTF.

The chain recombines TRBV6-2 or TRBV6-3 with TRBJ2-3; the D is unclear. V dropped 2 bases and J dropped 6 bases, with 9 bases sitting between them. The CDR3 covers 13 residues. Germline-derived CDR1 and CDR2 are MNHEY and SVGEGT. In nucleotides, the CDR3 is TGTGCCAGCAGTTACGCTAAGAGGGATACGCAGTATTTT. Amino acid sequence: CASSYAKRDTQYF.